The 32 T cell receptor beta chains below all came from one sample that was sequenced in a study of T cells in tumors after PD-1 blockade. Method: immunoSEQ multiplex PCR; TCRdb's copy keeps in-frame clones and lacks some. The sample yields about 33,000 clones, around four fifths seen once. The source was PBMCs, collected before anti-PD-1 treatment. These receptors all stem from a human donor with basal cell carcinoma.

The rearrangement uses TRBV19 and TRBJ1-2, with D uncertain. The germline gives CDR1 LNHDA, CDR2 SQIVND (reference sequence). This CDR3 spans 14 amino acids. Trimming left V 3 bases short and J 3 bases short, with 11 bases between. The chain's CDR3 is CASSISPSDYGYTF. DNA of the CDR3: TGTGCCAGTAGTATTTCTCCGTCGGACTATGGCTACACCTTC.

This rearrangement joins TRBV7-3 to TRBJ1-6; D possibly corresponds to TRBD1 (6 bases). Looked up from germline, CDR1 is SGHTA and CDR2 is FQGTGA. V was shortened by 4 bases and J by 8 bases, with 12 bases between the two germline ends. CDR3 length: 14 amino acids. In DNA form, the CDR3 reads TGTGCCAGCAGCTCCCCAGGGGAAGATTCACCCCTCCACTTT. This codes for CASSSPGEDSPLHF. The whole variable domain, filled in from reference TRBV7-3 and TRBJ1-6, reads GAGVSQTPSNKVTEKGKYVELRCDPISGHTALYWYRQSLGQGPEFLIYFQGTGAADDSGLPNDRFFAVRPEGSVSTLKIQRTERGDSAVYLCASSSPGEDSPLHFGNGTRLTVT.

The chain recombines TRBV5-1 with TRBJ2-1, with D possibly being TRBD2 (5 bases). Germline CDR1 is SGHRS and CDR2 is YFSETQ. CDR3 size: 13 residues. V was shortened by 4 bases and J by 8 bases, with 13 bases between the two germline ends. The CDR3 region is CASSPDGGDEQFF. Written as DNA, the CDR3 is TGCGCCAGCAGCCCGGACGGAGGCGATGAGCAGTTCTTC.

The chain carries TRBV27 and TRBJ2-1; D is unresolved. The CDR3 is 13 residues long. The V gene lost 6 bases and the J gene lost 4 bases, with 10 bases spanning the gap. Germline CDR1 and CDR2: MNHEY and SMNVEV (reference sequence). The CDR3 DNA is TGTGCCAGCAGACCCAAATTGTACAATGAGCAGTTCTTC. Protein: CASRPKLYNEQFF.

The chain is built from TRBV28 and TRBJ2-5; 9 bases are shared with TRBD1. This CDR3 is built from 16 residues. Trimming cost V 2 bases and J 1 base; bases outside gene matches: 5. Germline V gene sequence: CDR1 MDHEN, CDR2 SYDVKM. In DNA form, the CDR3 reads TGTGCCAGCAGTTTAGGGGGGACAGGGACCCAAGAGACCCAGTACTTC. The encoded protein is CASSLGGTGTQETQYF.

This clone was detected only a few times. This chain joins TRBV2 and TRBJ1-2; the D gene is possibly TRBD1 (6 bases). CDR3 length equals 14 residues. V dropped 10 bases and J dropped 0 bases, with 15 bases sitting between them. The germline CDR1 and CDR2 sequences are SNHLY and FYNNEI. The CDR3 DNA reads TGTGCCACCTTTGGGGACACAGCTAACTATGGCTACACCTTC. Amino acid sequence: CATFGDTANYGYTF.

The chain links TRBV29-1 to TRBJ2-3; the D gene is possibly TRBD2 (6 bases). The CDR3 extends over 14 amino acids. Trimming removed 7 bases from V and 8 bases from J, with 22 bases in between. In germline, CDR1 is SQVTM, CDR2 ANQGSEA. CDR3 nucleotides: TGCAGCGCTACTGGGCGGGACTCAAGGGCTACGCAGTATTTT. It is translated as CSATGRDSRATQYF.

This chain's CDR3 is CASSHRSSTGELFF. The CDR3 bases are TGCGCCAGCAGCCACCGATCGAGCACCGGGGAGCTGTTTTTT. The rearrangement links TRBV4-3 to TRBJ2-2; D is unclear. Germline loops: CDR1 LGHNA, CDR2 YSLEER. Trimming shortened V by 3 bases and J by 4 bases, and 9 bases separated the two germline ends. The CDR3 is made up of 14 amino acids.

The V and J genes are TRBV7-2 and TRBJ2-3; 11 positions agree with TRBD2. Looked up from germline, CDR1 is SGHTA and CDR2 is FQGNSA. Trimming removed 1 base from V and 0 bases from J; junction bases left unmatched: 9. This CDR3 has 19 residues. In DNA, the CDR3 is TGTGCCAGCAGCTTAGTAGGGTCTAGCGGGGGGTCGAGCACAGATACGCAGTATTTT. This encodes CASSLVGSSGGSSTDTQYF. Full variable domain (outside the CDR3, taken from reference TRBV7-2 and TRBJ2-3): GAGVSQSPSNKVTEKGKDVELRCDPISGHTALYWYRQSLGQGLEFLIYFQGNSAPDKSGLPSDRFSAERTGGSVSTLTIQRTQQEDSAVYLCASSLVGSSGGSSTDTQYFGPGTRLTVL.

The CDR3 DNA reads TGTGCCAGCAGTTTGCCACTAGCGGAGCCCCCCTCCTACGAGCAGTACTTC. Amino acid sequence: CASSLPLAEPPSYEQYF. The rearrangement joins TRBV28 to TRBJ2-7; TRBD2 aligns across 8 bases. The CDR3 is 17 amino acids. V shed 3 bases and J 0 bases; nucleotides not matched to a gene: 10. Germline values: CDR1 MDHEN, CDR2 SYDVKM.

This chain connects TRBV11-3 to TRBJ2-3, with D possibly matching TRBD2 (5 bases). The CDR3 covers 14 residues. Germline V gives CDR1 SGHNT, CDR2 YENEEA. V dropped 1 base and J dropped 6 bases, with 11 bases sitting between them. CDR3 loop: CASSLGVASDTQYF. The CDR3 DNA reads as TGTGCCAGCAGCTTAGGGGTAGCGTCGGATACGCAGTATTTT.

The gene calls are TRBV9 and TRBJ2-6; no definite D call. This CDR3 contains 14 residues. The V gene lost 2 bases and the J gene lost 0 bases, with 3 bases spanning the gap. Looked up from germline, CDR1 is SGDLS and CDR2 is YYNGEE. The CDR3 bases are TGTGCCAGCAGCGTTCTCTCTGGGGCCAACGTCCTGACTTTC. Residues: CASSVLSGANVLTF.

V is TRBV28 and J is TRBJ2-5; 7 positions match TRBD1. The V and J ends lost 4 bases and 2 bases, in that order; junction bases with no gene match: 4. Germline V gene data show CDR1 as MDHEN and CDR2 as SYDVKM. The CDR3 runs to 14 residues. CDR3 DNA sequence: TGTGCCAGCAGTTCCCCGGGACAGCAAGAGACCCAGTACTTC. It encodes CASSSPGQQETQYF.

The rearrangement joins TRBV9 to TRBJ2-7; maybe TRBD1 (6 bases). Germline CDR1 reads SGDLS; CDR2 reads YYNGEE. V was pared by 4 bases and J by 5 bases, with 22 bases between. The CDR3 has 16 amino acids. The CDR3 DNA sequence: TGTGCCAGCAGCACCCTCCCAGCAGGGGCTGAGAACGAGCAGTACTTC. It codes for CASSTLPAGAENEQYF.

The chain uses TRBV24-1 and TRBJ2-6, with no clear D. The CDR3 is made up of 14 amino acids. Trimming stripped 5 bases from V and 4 bases from J, with 8 bases between. Per the germline V gene, CDR1 is KGHDR and CDR2 is SFDVKD. In DNA form, the CDR3 reads TGTGCCACCAGTGCCGTAGGAGGGGCCAACGTCCTGACTTTC. This gives the protein CATSAVGGANVLTF.

This clone was detected only a few times. This chain links TRBV4-1 with TRBJ1-4; TRBD1 matches 7 bases. The V and J ends lost 3 bases and 5 bases, in that order; junction bases with no gene match: 6. The CDR3 sequence is 15 residues long. In germline, CDR1 is MGHRA, CDR2 YSYEKL. The CDR3 loop is CASSQPGQSNEKLFF. CDR3 bases: TGCGCCAGCAGCCAGCCGGGACAGTCGAATGAAAAACTGTTTTTT.

V and J are TRBV12-5 and TRBJ2-3, with D unresolved. Germline assignment: CDR1 LGHNT and CDR2 FRNRAP. The ends were cut back, 2 bases at V and 6 bases at J, with 9 bases in the middle. This CDR3 is built from 13 residues. In DNA form, the CDR3 reads TGTGCTAGTGGTTTGACCTACAGTGATACGCAGTATTTT. It is translated as CASGLTYSDTQYF.

The chain recombines TRBV6-1 with TRBJ1-2; D is undetermined. The V and J ends lost 1 base and 2 bases respectively, with 20 bases between them. Germline V lookup: CDR1 MNHNS, CDR2 SASEGT. The CDR3 runs to 18 residues. The CDR3 loop is CASSEESFVGVRNYGYTF. The CDR3 bases are TGTGCCAGCAGTGAAGAAAGCTTCGTTGGGGTTAGGAACTATGGCTACACCTTC.

V gene TRBV6-5 combines with J gene TRBJ2-1; D remains ambiguous. CDR1 MNHEY and CDR2 SVGAGI come from the germline V gene. Trimming left V 7 bases short and J 7 bases short, with 17 bases between. This CDR3 has 14 residues. The CDR3 region is CASNPGSERNEQFF. CDR3 in DNA: TGTGCCAGCAACCCCGGGTCTGAGAGGAATGAGCAGTTCTTC.

The gene calls are TRBV5-1 and TRBJ2-2, with D perhaps TRBD1 (6 bases). Between the trimmed V and J ends, which lost 2 bases and 1 base, there was a span of 9 bases. Looked up from germline, CDR1 is SGHRS and CDR2 is YFSETQ. The CDR3 contains 15 residues. CDR3 in DNA: TGCGCCAGCAGCTTAGCGACAGGGAACACCGGGGAGCTGTTTTTT. Translated: CASSLATGNTGELFF.

This clone showed up just once. J is TRBJ2-7 and V is TRBV9, with 9 bases fitting TRBD2. Germline V gene data show CDR1 as SGDLS and CDR2 as YYNGEE. The CDR3 sequence is 16 residues long. V trimming: 0 bases; J trimming: 4 bases; junction bases outside the gene matches: 8. CDR3 amino acids: CASSVAASGRIYEQYF. The CDR3 region has the DNA TGTGCCAGCAGCGTAGCGGCGAGCGGGAGGATATACGAGCAGTACTTC.

The gene calls are TRBV15 and TRBJ1-3, with a tentative D call TRBD1 (6 bases). The V gene's germline CDR1 is LNHNV and CDR2 YYDKDF (reference sequence). V lost 0 bases and J 1 base, leaving 7 bases between the germline ends. The CDR3 extends over 15 amino acids. The CDR3 spells CATSRDGTSGNTIYF. The CDR3 DNA is TGTGCCACCAGCAGAGATGGGACATCTGGAAACACCATATATTTT. Looking up the rest from reference TRBV15 and TRBJ1-3 gives the full variable domain: DAMVIQNPRYQVTQFGKPVTLSCSQTLNHNVMYWYQQKSSQAPKLLFHYYDKDFNNEADTPDNFQSRRPNTSFCFLDIRSPGLGDTAMYLCATSRDGTSGNTIYFGEGSWLTVV.

The CDR3, as DNA: TGTGCCAGCAGCCGCGCAACCGGGACCCTTCAGTACTTC. Residues: CASSRATGTLQYF. V usage is TRBV3-1 (or the pseudogene TRBV3-2) and J usage is TRBJ2-4; the D call may be TRBD1 or TRBD2 (5 bases each). Germline CDR1 is LGHDT and CDR2 is YNNKEL (reference sequence). Between the trimmed V and J ends, which lost 4 bases and 11 bases, there was a span of 15 bases. The CDR3 is 13 residues long.

This sequence joins TRBV5-1 and TRBJ2-1, with TRBD2 matching over 9 bases. The CDR3 sequence is 14 residues long. From germline, CDR1 is SGHRS and CDR2 YFSETQ. After removal of 5 bases from V and 8 bases from J, the junction contained 8 bases not matched to a gene. The CDR3, as DNA: TGCGCCAGCAGGTGGCGGGGGGGCCTCTATGAGCAGTTCTTC. As protein: CASRWRGGLYEQFF. Full variable domain (remainder filled in from reference TRBV5-1 and TRBJ2-1): KAGVTQTPRYLIKTRGQQVTLSCSPISGHRSVSWYQQTPGQGLQFLFEYFSETQRNKGNFPGRFSGRQFSNSRSEMNVSTLELGDSALYLCASRWRGGLYEQFFGPGTRLTVL.

The rearrangement joins TRBV19 to TRBJ1-5; no definite D call. The CDR3 consists of 15 residues. Trimming took 9 bases from V and 0 from J, leaving 15 bases between them. Per germline, CDR1 LNHDA and CDR2 SQIVND (reference sequence). CDR3 DNA sequence: TGTGCCAGCAACCGCCAGGCATATAGCAATCAGCCCCAGCATTTT. This translates into CASNRQAYSNQPQHF.

The chain employs TRBV19 and TRBJ2-3; D perhaps matches TRBD2 (6 bases). This CDR3 is built from 13 residues. Germline V CDR1 and CDR2: LNHDA, SQIVND (reference sequence). Trimming left V 5 bases short and J 4 bases short, with 10 bases between. The CDR3 region is CASSAGLPDTQYF. The DNA of the CDR3 is TGTGCCAGTAGTGCGGGACTCCCAGATACGCAGTATTTT.

The chain has TRBV6-5 and TRBJ1-4; D remains ambiguous. Trimming removed 6 bases at V and 4 bases at J, with 6 bases between. The CDR3 covers 12 residues. The germline CDR1 and CDR2 sequences are MNHEY and SVGAGI. In DNA, the CDR3 is TGTGCCAGCAGACGGAATAATGAAAAACTGTTTTTT. It specifies CASRRNNEKLFF.

The chain couples TRBV30 to TRBJ2-7; TRBD1 is a possible D gene (5 bases). The CDR3 loop spans 13 amino acids. The germline V gene encodes CDR1 GTSNPN and CDR2 SVGIG (reference sequence). Between the trimmed V and J ends, which lost 4 bases and 5 bases, there was a span of 15 bases. The CDR3 nucleotides are TGTGCCTGGACCCAGGGTTTTTTCCACGAGCAGTACTTC. Translation: CAWTQGFFHEQYF.

The chain employs TRBV5-4 and TRBJ2-1; 12 bases are shared with TRBD2. There are 13 residues in the CDR3. In germline, CDR1 is SGHNT, CDR2 YYREEE (reference sequence). Trimming cost V 4 bases and J 14 bases; bases outside gene matches: 7. The CDR3 loop reads CASSEGTSGWEFF. CDR3 nucleotide sequence: TGTGCCAGCAGCGAGGGGACTAGCGGGTGGGAGTTCTTC.

The V and J genes are TRBV19 and TRBJ2-1; 9 positions agree with TRBD2. Germline assignment: CDR1 LNHDA and CDR2 SQIVND (reference sequence). This CDR3 has 16 residues. V trimming: 0 bases; J trimming: 8 bases; junction bases outside the gene matches: 8. This CDR3 reads CASSIDLGSGGHEQFF. The CDR3 nucleotides are TGTGCCAGTAGTATAGATCTTGGTAGCGGGGGACATGAGCAGTTCTTC.

This sequence joins TRBV28 and TRBJ1-3; D is unclear. V dropped 3 bases and J dropped 0 bases, with 12 bases sitting between them. This CDR3 is 16 amino acids long. Germline-derived CDR1 and CDR2 are MDHEN and SYDVKM. CDR3 protein: CASSFSQKPSGNTIYF. The DNA for the CDR3 is TGTGCCAGCAGTTTTTCCCAGAAACCCTCTGGAAACACCATATATTTT.

A single count supports this clone. The CDR3 coding sequence is TGTGCCAGCAGCCAGAGGCTCGGGCACTCCTACGAGCAGTACTTC. This translates into CASSQRLGHSYEQYF. This chain joins TRBV4-2 and TRBJ2-7, with no clear D. The CDR3 is made up of 15 amino acids. The V end lost 3 bases, the J end lost 0 bases, and 12 bases lay between the germline ends. Germline V lookup: CDR1 LGHNA, CDR2 YNFKEQ.